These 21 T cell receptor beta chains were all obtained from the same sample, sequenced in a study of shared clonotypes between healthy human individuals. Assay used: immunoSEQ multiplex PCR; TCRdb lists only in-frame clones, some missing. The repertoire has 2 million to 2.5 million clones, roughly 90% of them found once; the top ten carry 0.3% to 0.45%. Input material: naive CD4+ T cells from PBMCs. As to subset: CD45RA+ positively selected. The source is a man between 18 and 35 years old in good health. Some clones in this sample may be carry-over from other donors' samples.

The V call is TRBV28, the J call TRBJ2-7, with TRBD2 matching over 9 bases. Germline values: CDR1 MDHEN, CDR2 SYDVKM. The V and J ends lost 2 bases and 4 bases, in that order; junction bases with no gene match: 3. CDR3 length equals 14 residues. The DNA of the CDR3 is TGTGCCAGCAGTTTAGCGGGAGGGGTATACGAGCAGTACTTC. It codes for CASSLAGGVYEQYF.

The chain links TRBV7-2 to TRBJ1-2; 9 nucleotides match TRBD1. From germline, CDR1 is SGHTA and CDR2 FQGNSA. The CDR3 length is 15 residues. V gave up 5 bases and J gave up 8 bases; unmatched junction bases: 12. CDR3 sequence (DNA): TGTGCCAGCAGCCAACGGCTCGGACAGGGGAGAGGCTACACCTTC. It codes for CASSQRLGQGRGYTF.

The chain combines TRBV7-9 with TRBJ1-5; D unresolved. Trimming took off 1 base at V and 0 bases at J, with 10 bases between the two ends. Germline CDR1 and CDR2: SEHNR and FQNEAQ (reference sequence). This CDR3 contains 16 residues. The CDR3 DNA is TGTGCCAGCAGCTTAGAAGGAGCAGGTAGCAATCAGCCCCAGCATTTT. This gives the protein CASSLEGAGSNQPQHF.

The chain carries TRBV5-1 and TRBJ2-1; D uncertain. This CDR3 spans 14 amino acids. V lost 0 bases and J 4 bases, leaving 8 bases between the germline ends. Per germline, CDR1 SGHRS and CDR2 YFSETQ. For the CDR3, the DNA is TGCGCCAGCAGCTTGGAAGGCGCTTACAATGAGCAGTTCTTC. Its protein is CASSLEGAYNEQFF.

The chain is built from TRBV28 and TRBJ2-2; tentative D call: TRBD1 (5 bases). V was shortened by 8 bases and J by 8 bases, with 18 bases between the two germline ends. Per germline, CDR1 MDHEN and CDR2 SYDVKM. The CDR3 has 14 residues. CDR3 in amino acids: CASRAQGSSGELFF. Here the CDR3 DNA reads TGTGCCAGCCGGGCCCAGGGATCATCAGGGGAGCTGTTTTTT.

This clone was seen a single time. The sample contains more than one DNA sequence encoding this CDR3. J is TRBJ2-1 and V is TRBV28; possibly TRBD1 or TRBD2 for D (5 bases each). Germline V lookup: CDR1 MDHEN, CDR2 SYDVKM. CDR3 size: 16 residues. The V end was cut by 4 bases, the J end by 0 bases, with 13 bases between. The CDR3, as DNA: TGTGCCAGCAGTTCCCTCGGGGCAAGCTCCTACAATGAGCAGTTCTTC. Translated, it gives CASSSLGASSYNEQFF.

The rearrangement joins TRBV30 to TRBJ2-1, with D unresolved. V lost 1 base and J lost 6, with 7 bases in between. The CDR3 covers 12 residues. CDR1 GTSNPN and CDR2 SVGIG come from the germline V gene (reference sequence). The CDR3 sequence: CAWSAPINEQFF. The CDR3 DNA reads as TGTGCCTGGAGTGCCCCGATCAATGAGCAGTTCTTC.

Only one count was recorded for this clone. CDR3 sequence (DNA): TGTGCCAGTCGCAAAGGGCCCGGCGCCTTGAACACAGATACGCAGTATTTT. It codes for CASRKGPGALNTDTQYF. V is TRBV19 and J is TRBJ2-3; D gene uncertain. The CDR3 is 17 amino acids. Germline V gives CDR1 LNHDA, CDR2 SQIVND (reference sequence). Trimming left V 8 bases short and J 2 bases short, with 23 bases between.

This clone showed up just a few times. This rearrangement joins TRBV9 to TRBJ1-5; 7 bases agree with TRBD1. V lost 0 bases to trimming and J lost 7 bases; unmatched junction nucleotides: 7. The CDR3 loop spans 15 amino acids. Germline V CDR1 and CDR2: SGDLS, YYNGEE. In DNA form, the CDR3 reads TGTGCCAGCAGCGTAGGGCAGGGGGAGAGGCAGCCCCAGCATTTT. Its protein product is CASSVGQGERQPQHF. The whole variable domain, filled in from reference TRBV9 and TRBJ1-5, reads DSGVTQTPKHLITATGQRVTLRCSPRSGDLSVYWYQQSLDQGLQFLIQYYNGEERAKGNILERFSAQQFPDLHSELNLSSLELGDSALYFCASSVGQGERQPQHFGDGTRLSIL.

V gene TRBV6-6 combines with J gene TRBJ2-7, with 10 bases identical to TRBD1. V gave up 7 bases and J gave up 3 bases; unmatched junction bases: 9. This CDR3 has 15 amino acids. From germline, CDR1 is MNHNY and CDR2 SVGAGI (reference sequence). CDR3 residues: CASIGRTGGFYEQYF. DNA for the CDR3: TGTGCCAGCATTGGGCGGACAGGGGGTTTCTACGAGCAGTACTTC.

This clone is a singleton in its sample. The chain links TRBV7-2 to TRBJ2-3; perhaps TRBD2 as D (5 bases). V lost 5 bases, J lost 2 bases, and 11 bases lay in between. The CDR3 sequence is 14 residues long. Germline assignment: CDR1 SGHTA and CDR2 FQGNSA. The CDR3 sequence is CASSEGGITDTQYF. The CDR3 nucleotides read TGTGCCAGCAGCGAAGGAGGCATCACAGATACGCAGTATTTT.

CDR3 nucleotides: TGCGCCAGCAGCTACGAGGGAACTGGGGCCAACGTCCTGACTTTC. It codes for CASSYEGTGANVLTF. The V and J genes are TRBV5-1 and TRBJ2-6; tentatively, D is TRBD2 (5 bases). Looked up from germline, CDR1 is SGHRS and CDR2 is YFSETQ. The CDR3 spans 15 residues. V shed 3 bases and J shed 2 bases, with 9 bases lying between them.

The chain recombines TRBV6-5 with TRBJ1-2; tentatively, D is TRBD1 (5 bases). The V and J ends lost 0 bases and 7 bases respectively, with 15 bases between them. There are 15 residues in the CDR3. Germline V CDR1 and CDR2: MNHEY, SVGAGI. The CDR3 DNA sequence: TGTGCCAGCAGTTACTCAGGTCGGGGGTCGGCTGGCTACACCTTC. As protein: CASSYSGRGSAGYTF.

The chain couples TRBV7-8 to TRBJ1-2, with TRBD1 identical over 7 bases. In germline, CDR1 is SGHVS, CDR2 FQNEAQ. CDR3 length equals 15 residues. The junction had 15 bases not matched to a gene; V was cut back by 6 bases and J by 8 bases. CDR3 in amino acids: CASRPNTGAEGGYTF. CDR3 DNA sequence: TGTGCCAGCAGACCTAATACAGGGGCTGAAGGGGGCTACACCTTC.

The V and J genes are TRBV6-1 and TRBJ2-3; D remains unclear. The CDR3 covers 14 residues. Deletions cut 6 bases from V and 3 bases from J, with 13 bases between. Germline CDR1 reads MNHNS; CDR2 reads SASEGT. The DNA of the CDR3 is TGTGCCAGCAGGATAGACATAAAAACAGATACGCAGTATTTT. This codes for CASRIDIKTDTQYF.

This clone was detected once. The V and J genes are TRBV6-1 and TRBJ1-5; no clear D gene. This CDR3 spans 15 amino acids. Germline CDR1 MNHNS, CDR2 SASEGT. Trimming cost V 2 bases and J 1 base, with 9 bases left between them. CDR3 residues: CASSENTGSNQPQHF. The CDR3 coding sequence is TGTGCCAGCAGTGAAAACACGGGGAGCAATCAGCCCCAGCATTTT.

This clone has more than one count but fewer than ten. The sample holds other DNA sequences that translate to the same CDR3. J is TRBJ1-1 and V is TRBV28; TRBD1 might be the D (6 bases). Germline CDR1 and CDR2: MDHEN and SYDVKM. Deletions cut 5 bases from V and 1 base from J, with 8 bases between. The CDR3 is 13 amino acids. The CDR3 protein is CASSPGQNTEAFF. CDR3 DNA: TGTGCCAGCAGTCCGGGACAGAACACTGAAGCTTTCTTT.

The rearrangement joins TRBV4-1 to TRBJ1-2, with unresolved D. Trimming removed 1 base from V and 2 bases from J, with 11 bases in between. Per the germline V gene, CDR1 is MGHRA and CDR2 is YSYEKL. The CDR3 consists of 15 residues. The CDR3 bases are TGCGCCAGCAGCCAAGTGGAGGTGGGGAACTATGGCTACACCTTC. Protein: CASSQVEVGNYGYTF.

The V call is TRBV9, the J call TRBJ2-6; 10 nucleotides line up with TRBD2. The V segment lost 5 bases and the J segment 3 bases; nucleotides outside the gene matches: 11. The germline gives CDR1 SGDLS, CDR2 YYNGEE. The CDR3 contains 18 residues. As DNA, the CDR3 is TGTGCCAGCAGGGACGGACTAGCGGCCTTAGGTGGGGCCAACGTCCTGACTTTC. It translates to CASRDGLAALGGANVLTF.

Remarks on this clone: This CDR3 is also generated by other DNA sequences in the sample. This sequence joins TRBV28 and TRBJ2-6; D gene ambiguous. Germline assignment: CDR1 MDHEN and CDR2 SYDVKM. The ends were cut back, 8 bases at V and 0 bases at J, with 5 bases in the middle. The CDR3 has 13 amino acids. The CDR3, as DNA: TGTGCCAGCCAAGACTCTGGGGCCAACGTCCTGACTTTC. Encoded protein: CASQDSGANVLTF.

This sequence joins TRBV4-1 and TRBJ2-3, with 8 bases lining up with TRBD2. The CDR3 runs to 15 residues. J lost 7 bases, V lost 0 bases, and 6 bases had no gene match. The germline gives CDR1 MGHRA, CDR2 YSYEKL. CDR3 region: CASSQDPSGPYTQYF. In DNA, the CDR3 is TGCGCCAGCAGCCAAGACCCTAGCGGGCCCTATACGCAGTATTTT.